This T cell receptor beta chain is from a study of shared clonotypes between healthy human individuals. Regarding the study as a whole: How much donors shared clonotypes was expected to be affected by sequencing depth.

On this clone itself: The antigen is undetermined.

The method was immunoSEQ multiplex PCR; TCRdb's version includes in-frame clones alone and lacks a portion of them. The table lists some 2,500,000 clones, 80% to 95% of them singletons. Only Caucasian adults living in Nashville, Tennessee served as donors. CD45RA+ naive and CD45RA-negative memory subsets were separated from CD4+ cells. The V gene lost 4 bases and the J gene lost 4 bases, with 11 bases spanning the gap. CDR1 and CDR2 (germline): SQVTM, ANQGSEA. The CDR3 is 13 residues long. The gene calls are TRBV29-1 and TRBJ1-3; D is possibly TRBD1 (5 bases). Specimen: naive CD4+ T cells from PBMCs. Subset given: CD45RA+ positively selected. The TCR comes from a young man in good health. Some clones in this sample may be carry-over from other donors' samples. CDR3: CSVGVGVGNTIYF. As DNA, the CDR3 is TGCAGCGTTGGGGTGGGGGTCGGAAACACCATATATTTT.